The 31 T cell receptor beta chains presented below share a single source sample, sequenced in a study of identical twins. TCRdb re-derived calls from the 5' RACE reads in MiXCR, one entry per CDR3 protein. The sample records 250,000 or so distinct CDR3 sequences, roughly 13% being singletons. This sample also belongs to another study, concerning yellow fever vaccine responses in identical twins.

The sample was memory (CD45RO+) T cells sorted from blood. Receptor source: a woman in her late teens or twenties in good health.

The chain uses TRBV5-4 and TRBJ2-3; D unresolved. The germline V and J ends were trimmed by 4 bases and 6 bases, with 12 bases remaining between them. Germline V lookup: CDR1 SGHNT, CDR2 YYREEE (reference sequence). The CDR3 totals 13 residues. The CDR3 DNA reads TGTGCCAGCAGCGAAGCCATGAGGGATACGCAGTATTTT. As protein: CASSEAMRDTQYF.

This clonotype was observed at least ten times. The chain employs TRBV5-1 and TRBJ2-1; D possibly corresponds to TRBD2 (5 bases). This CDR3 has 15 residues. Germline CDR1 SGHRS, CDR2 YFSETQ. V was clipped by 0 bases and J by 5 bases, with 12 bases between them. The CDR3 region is CASSLDAGLNNEQFF. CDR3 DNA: TGCGCCAGCAGCTTGGATGCAGGACTTAACAATGAGCAGTTCTTC.

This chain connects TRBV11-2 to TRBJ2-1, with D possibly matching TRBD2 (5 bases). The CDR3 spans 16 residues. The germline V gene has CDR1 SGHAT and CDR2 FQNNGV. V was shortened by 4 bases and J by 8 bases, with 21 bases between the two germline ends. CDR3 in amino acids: CASSSLALAMWDEQFF. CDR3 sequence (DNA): TGTGCCAGCAGCTCACTCGCGCTAGCAATGTGGGATGAGCAGTTCTTC. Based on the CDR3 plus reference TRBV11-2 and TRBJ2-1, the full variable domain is EAGVAQSPRYKIIEKRQSVAFWCNPISGHATLYWYQQILGQGPKLLIQFQNNGVVDDSQLPKDRFSAERLKGVDSTLKIQPAKLEDSAVYLCASSSLALAMWDEQFFGPGTRLTVL.

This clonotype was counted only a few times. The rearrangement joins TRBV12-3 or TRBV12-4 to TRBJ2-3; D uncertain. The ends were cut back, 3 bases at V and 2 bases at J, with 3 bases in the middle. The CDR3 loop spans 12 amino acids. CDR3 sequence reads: CASSFHTDTQYF. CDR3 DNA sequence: TGTGCCAGCAGTTTTCACACAGATACGCAGTATTTT.

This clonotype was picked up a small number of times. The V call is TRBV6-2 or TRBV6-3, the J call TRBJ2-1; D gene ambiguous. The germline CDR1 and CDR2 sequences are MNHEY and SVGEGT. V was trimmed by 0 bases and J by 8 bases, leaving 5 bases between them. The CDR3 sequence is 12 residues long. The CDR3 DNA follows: TGTGCCAGCAGTTACTCGATCTATGAGCAGTTCTTC. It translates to CASSYSIYEQFF.

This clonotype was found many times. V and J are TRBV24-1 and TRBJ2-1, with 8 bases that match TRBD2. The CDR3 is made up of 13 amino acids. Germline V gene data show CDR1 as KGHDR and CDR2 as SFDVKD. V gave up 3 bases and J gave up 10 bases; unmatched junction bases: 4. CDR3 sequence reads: CATSDRVAGEQFF. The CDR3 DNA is TGTGCCACCAGTGATAGGGTAGCGGGAGAGCAGTTCTTC.

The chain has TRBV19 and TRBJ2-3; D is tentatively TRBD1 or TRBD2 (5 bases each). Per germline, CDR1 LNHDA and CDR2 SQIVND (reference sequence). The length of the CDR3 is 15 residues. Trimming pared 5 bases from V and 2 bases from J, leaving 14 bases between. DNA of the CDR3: TGTGCCAGTAGTTCGGGGCTCCGGACCACAGATACGCAGTATTTT. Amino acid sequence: CASSSGLRTTDTQYF.

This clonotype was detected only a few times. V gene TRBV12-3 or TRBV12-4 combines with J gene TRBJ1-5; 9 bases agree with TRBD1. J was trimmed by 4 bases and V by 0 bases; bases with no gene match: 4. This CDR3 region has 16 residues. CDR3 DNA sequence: TGTGCCAGCAGTTTAGCCGGACAGGGGTGGAATCAGCCCCAGCATTTT. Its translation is CASSLAGQGWNQPQHF.

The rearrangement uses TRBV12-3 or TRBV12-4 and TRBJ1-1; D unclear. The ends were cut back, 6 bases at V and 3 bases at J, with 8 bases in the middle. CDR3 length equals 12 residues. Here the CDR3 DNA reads TGTGCCAGCAGGGCATCCCACACTGAAGCTTTCTTT. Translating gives CASRASHTEAFF.

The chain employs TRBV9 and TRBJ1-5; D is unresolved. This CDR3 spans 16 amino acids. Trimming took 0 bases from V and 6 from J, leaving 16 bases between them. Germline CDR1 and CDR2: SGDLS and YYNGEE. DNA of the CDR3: TGTGCCAGCAGCGTAGGCGGTCAGATGGGGATTCAGCCCCAGCATTTT. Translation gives CASSVGGQMGIQPQHF. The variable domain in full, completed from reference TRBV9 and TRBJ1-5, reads DSGVTQTPKHLITATGQRVTLRCSPRSGDLSVYWYQQSLDQGLQFLIQYYNGEERAKGNILERFSAQQFPDLHSELNLSSLELGDSALYFCASSVGGQMGIQPQHFGDGTRLSIL.

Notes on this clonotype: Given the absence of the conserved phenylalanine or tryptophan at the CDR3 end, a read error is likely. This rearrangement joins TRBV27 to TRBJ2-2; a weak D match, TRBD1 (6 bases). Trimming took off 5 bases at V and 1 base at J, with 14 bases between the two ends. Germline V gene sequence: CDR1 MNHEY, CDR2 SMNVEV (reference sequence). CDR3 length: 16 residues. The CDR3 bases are TGTGCCAGCAGTCCCTCTAGAGGGGGGAACACCGGGGAGCTGTTTTCT. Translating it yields CASSPSRGGNTGELFS.

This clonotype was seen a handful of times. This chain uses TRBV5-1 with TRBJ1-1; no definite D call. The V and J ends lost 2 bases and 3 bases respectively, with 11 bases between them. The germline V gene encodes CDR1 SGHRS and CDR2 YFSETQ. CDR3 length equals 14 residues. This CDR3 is CASSLSGDDTEAFF. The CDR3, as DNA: TGCGCCAGCAGCTTATCCGGGGATGACACTGAAGCTTTCTTT.

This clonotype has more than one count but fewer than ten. This chain's CDR3 is CASSLGLTGGGNEQYF. DNA for the CDR3: TGCGCCAGCAGCTTGGGGCTGACAGGGGGCGGCAACGAGCAGTACTTC. This sequence joins TRBV5-1 and TRBJ2-7; 10 bases fit TRBD1. The ends lost 0 bases at V and 5 bases at J; junction bases unmatched: 8. The germline gives CDR1 SGHRS, CDR2 YFSETQ. The CDR3 length is 16 residues.

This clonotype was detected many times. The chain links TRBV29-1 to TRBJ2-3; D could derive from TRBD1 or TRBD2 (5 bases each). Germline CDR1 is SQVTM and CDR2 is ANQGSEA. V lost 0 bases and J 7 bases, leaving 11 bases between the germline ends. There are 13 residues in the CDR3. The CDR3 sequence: CSVEDLGPYTQYF. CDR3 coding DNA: TGCAGCGTTGAAGATCTGGGACCCTATACGCAGTATTTT.

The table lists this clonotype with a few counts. The CDR3 is CASSQDSVTQNEQFF. DNA of the CDR3: TGCGCCAGCAGCCAAGATTCGGTTACACAGAATGAGCAGTTCTTC. J is TRBJ2-1 and V is TRBV4-3; no definite D call. The CDR3 runs to 15 residues. V lost 0 bases, J lost 7 bases, and 13 bases lay in between. The germline V gene encodes CDR1 LGHNA and CDR2 YSLEER.

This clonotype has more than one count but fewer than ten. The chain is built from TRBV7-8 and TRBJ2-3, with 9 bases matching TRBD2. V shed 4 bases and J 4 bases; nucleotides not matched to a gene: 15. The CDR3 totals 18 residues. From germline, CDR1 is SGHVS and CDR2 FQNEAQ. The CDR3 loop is CASSYTGLSGSRADTQYF. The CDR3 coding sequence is TGTGCCAGCAGCTATACGGGTCTTAGCGGGAGTCGAGCAGATACGCAGTATTTT.

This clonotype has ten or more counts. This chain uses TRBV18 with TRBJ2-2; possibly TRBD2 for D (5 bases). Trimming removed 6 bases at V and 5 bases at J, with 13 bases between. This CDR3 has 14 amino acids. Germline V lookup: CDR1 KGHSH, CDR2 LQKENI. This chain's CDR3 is CASSHRRGTGELFF. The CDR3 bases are TGTGCCAGCTCGCACCGACGCGGGACCGGGGAGCTGTTTTTT.

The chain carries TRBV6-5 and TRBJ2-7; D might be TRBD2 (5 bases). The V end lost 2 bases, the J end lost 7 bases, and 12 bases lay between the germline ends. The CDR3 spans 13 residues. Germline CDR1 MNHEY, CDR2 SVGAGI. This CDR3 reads CASSYTTSGEQYF. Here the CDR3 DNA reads TGTGCCAGCAGTTACACTACGTCGGGGGAGCAGTACTTC.

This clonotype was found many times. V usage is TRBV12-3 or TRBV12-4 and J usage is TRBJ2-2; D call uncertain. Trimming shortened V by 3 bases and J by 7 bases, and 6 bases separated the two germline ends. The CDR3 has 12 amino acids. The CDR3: CASSFGDGELFF. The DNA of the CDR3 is TGTGCCAGCAGTTTTGGGGACGGGGAGCTGTTTTTT.

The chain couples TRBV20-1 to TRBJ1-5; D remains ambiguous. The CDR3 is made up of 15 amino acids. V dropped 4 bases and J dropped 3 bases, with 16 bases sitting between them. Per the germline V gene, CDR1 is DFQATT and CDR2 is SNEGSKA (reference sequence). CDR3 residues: CSAIQPPGFNQPQHF. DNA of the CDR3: TGCAGTGCTATACAACCCCCGGGTTTCAATCAGCCCCAGCATTTT.

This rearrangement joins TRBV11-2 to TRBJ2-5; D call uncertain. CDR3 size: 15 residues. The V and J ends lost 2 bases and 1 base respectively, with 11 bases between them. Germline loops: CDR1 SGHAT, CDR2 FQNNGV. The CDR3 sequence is CASSLFPHGQETQYF. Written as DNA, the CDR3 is TGTGCCAGCAGCTTATTTCCTCACGGCCAAGAGACCCAGTACTTC. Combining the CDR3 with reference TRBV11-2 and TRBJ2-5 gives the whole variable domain EAGVAQSPRYKIIEKRQSVAFWCNPISGHATLYWYQQILGQGPKLLIQFQNNGVVDDSQLPKDRFSAERLKGVDSTLKIQPAKLEDSAVYLCASSLFPHGQETQYFGPGTRLLVL.

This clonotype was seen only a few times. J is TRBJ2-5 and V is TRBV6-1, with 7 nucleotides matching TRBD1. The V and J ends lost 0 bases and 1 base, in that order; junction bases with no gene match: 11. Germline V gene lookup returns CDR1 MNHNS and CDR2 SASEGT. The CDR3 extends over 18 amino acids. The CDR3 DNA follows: TGTGCCAGCAGTGAAGCGAGGCTAGGGTGGGACAGCCAAGAGACCCAGTACTTC. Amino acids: CASSEARLGWDSQETQYF.

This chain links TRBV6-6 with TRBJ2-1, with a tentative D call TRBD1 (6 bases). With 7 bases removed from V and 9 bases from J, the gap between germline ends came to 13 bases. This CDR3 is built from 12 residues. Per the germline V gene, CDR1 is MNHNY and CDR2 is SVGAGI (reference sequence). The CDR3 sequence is CASNLQGSEQFF. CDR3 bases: TGTGCCAGCAACCTACAGGGCAGTGAGCAGTTCTTC.

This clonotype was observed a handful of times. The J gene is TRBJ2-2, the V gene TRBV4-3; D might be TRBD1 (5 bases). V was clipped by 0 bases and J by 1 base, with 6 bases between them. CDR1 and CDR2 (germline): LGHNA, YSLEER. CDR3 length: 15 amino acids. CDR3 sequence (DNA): TGCGCCAGCAGCCAAGACAGGGTGAACACCGGGGAGCTGTTTTTT. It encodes CASSQDRVNTGELFF.

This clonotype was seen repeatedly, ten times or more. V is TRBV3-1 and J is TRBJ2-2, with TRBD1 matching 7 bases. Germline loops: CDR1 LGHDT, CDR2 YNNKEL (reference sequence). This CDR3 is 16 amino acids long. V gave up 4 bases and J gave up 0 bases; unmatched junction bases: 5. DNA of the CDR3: TGTGCCAGCAGCCCACCTCAGGGGGCGAACACCGGGGAGCTGTTTTTT. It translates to CASSPPQGANTGELFF.

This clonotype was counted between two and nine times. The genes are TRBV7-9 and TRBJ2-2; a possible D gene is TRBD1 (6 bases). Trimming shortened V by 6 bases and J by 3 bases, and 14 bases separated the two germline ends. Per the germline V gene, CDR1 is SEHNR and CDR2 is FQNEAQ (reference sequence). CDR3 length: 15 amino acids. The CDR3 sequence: CASSVQGLHTGELFF. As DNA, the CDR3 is TGTGCCAGCAGTGTACAGGGTTTACACACCGGGGAGCTGTTTTTT.

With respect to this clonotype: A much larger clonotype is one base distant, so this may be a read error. The CDR3 spells CASSARDEQFF. The CDR3 nucleotides read TGTGCCAGCAGCGCGAGGGATGAGCAGTTCTTC. The rearrangement links TRBV7-2 to TRBJ2-1, with D possibly matching TRBD2 (5 bases). Trimming removed 5 bases at V and 8 bases at J, with 7 bases between. CDR3 length: 11 amino acids. Germline V gene sequence: CDR1 SGHTA, CDR2 FQGNSA. Combining the CDR3 with reference TRBV7-2 and TRBJ2-1 gives the whole variable domain GAGVSQSPSNKVTEKGKDVELRCDPISGHTALYWYRQSLGQGLEFLIYFQGNSAPDKSGLPSDRFSAERTGGSVSTLTIQRTQQEDSAVYLCASSARDEQFFGPGTRLTVL.

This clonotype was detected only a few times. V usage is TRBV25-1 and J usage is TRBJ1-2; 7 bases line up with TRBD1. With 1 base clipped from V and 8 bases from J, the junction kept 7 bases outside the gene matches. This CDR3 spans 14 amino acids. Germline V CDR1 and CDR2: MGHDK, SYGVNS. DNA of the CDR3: TGTGCCAGCAGTGAATTAAGACAGGGTAGAGGCTACACCTTC. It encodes CASSELRQGRGYTF.

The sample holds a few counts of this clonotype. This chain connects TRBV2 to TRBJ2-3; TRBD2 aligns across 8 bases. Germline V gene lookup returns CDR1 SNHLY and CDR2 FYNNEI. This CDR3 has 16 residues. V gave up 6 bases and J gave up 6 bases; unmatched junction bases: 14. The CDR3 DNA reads TGTGCCAGCAGAGCACTGCGGGAGGCCCTCGTGGATACGCAGTATTTT. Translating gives CASRALREALVDTQYF.

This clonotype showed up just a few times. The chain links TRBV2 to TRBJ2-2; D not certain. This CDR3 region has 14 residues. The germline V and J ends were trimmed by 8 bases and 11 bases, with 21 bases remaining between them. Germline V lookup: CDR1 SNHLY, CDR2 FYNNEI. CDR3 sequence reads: CASASAQSSQELFF. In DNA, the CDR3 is TGTGCCAGCGCCTCCGCTCAGTCGTCCCAAGAGCTGTTTTTT.

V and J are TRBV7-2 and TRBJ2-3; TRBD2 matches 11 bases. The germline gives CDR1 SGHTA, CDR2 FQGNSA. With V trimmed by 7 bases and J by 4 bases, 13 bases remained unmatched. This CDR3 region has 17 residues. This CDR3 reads CASTKLAGAVTADTQYF. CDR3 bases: TGTGCCAGCACCAAACTAGCGGGAGCAGTTACCGCAGATACGCAGTATTTT. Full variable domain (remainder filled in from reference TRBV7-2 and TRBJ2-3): GAGVSQSPSNKVTEKGKDVELRCDPISGHTALYWYRQSLGQGLEFLIYFQGNSAPDKSGLPSDRFSAERTGGSVSTLTIQRTQQEDSAVYLCASTKLAGAVTADTQYFGPGTRLTVL.